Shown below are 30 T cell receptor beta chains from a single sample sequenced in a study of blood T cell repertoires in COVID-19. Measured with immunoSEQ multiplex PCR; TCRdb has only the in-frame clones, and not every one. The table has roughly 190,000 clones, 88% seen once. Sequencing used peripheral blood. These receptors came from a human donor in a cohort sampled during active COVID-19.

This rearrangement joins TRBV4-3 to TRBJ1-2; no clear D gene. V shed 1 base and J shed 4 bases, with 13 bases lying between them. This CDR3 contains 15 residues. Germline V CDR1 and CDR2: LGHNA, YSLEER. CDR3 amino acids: CASSQVNGLPYGYTF. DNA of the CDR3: TGCGCCAGCAGCCAAGTCAACGGGTTACCCTATGGCTACACCTTC.

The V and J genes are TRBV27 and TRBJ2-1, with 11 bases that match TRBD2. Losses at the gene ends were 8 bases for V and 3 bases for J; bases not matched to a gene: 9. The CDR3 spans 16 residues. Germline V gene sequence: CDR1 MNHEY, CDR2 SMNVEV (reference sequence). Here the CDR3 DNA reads TGTGCCAGCGGAATTATAGCGGGAGGGGTCTACAATGAGCAGTTCTTC. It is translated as CASGIIAGGVYNEQFF.

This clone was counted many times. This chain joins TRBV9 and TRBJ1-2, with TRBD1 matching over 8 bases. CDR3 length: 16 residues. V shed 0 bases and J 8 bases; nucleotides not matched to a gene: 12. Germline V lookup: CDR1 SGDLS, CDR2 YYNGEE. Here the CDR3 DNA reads TGTGCCAGCAGCGTAGGAATTTCGGTACAGGGGGACGGCTACACCTTC. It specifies CASSVGISVQGDGYTF.

CDR3 residues: CASSYSSGGSTGELFF. The CDR3 nucleotides read TGTGCCAGCAGTTACTCTAGCGGGGGTTCCACCGGGGAGCTGTTTTTT. The chain employs TRBV6-2 or TRBV6-3 and TRBJ2-2; TRBD2 matches 9 bases. The CDR3 covers 16 residues. V shed 0 bases and J 4 bases; nucleotides not matched to a gene: 3. Germline V CDR1 and CDR2: MNHEY, SVGEGT.

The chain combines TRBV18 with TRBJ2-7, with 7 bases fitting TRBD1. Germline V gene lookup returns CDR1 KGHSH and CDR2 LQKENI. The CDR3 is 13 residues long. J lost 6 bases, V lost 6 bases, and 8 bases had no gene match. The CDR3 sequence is CASSKTGWGEQYF. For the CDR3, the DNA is TGTGCCAGCTCTAAGACAGGGTGGGGCGAGCAGTACTTC.

DNA for the CDR3: TGTGCCAGCAGCTTGGACCGGCCAGGGGGCCGTCCGGGGGCTTTCTTT. Translation gives CASSLDRPGGRPGAFF. This chain connects TRBV7-8 to TRBJ1-1; 8 bases align to TRBD1. The CDR3 totals 16 residues. V lost 3 bases to trimming and J lost 11 bases; unmatched junction nucleotides: 17. Germline CDR1 is SGHVS and CDR2 is FQNEAQ.

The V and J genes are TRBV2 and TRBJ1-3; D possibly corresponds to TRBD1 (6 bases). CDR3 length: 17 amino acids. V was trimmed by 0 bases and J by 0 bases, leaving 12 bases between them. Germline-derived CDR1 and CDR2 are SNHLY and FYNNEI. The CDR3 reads CASSEAGGAISGNTIYF. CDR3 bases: TGTGCCAGCAGTGAAGCCGGGGGGGCAATCTCTGGAAACACCATATATTTT. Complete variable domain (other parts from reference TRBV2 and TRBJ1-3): EPEVTQTPSHQVTQMGQEVILRCVPISNHLYFYWYRQILGQKVEFLVSFYNNEISEKSEIFDDQFSVERPDGSNFTLKIRSTKLEDSAMYFCASSEAGGAISGNTIYFGEGSWLTVV.

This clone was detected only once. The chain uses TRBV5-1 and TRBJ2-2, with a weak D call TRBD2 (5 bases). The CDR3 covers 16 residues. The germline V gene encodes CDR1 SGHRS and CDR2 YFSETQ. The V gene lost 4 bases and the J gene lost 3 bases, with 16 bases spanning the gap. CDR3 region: CASSPLRGFDTGELFF. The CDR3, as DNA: TGCGCCAGCAGCCCCTTGAGAGGGTTTGACACCGGGGAGCTGTTTTTT.

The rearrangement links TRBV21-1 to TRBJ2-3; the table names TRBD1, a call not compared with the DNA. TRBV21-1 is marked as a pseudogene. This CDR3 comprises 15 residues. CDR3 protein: CASSRQGASKDTQYF. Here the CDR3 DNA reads TGTGCCAGCAGTCGACAGGGGGCAAGTAAAGATACGCAGTATTTT.

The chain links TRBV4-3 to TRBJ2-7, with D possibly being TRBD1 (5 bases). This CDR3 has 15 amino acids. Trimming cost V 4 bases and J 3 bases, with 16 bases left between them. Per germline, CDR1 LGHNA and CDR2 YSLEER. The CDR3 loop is CASSLIQGVGYEQYF. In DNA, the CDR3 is TGCGCCAGCAGCCTCATCCAAGGGGTTGGCTACGAGCAGTACTTC.

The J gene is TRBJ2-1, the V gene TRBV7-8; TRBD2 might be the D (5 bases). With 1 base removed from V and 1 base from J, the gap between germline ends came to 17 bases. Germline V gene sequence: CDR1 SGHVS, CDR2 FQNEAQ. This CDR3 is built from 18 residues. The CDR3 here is CASSLVGSEWESYNEQFF. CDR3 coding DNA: TGTGCCAGCAGCTTAGTTGGCAGCGAGTGGGAGTCCTACAATGAGCAGTTCTTC.

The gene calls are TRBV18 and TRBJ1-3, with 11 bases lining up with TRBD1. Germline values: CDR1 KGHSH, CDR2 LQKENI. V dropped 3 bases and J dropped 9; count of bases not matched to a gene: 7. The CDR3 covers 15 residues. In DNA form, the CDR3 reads TGTGCCAGCTCACCCCCAAAGGGACAGGGGGGCACCATATATTTT. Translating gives CASSPPKGQGGTIYF.

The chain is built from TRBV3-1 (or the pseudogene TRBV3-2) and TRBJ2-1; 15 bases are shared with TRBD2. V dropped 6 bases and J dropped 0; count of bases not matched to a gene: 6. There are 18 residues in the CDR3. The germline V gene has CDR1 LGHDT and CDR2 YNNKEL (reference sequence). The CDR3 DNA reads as TGTGCCAGCAGTCAGGGACTAGCGGGAGGTCGCTCCTACAATGAGCAGTTCTTC. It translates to CASSQGLAGGRSYNEQFF.

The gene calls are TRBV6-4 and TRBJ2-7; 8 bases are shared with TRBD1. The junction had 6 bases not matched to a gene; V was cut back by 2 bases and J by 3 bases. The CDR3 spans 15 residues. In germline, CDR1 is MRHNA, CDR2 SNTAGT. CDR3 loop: CASSDRTGNVYEQYF. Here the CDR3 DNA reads TGTGCCAGCAGTGACAGGACAGGGAATGTCTACGAGCAGTACTTC.

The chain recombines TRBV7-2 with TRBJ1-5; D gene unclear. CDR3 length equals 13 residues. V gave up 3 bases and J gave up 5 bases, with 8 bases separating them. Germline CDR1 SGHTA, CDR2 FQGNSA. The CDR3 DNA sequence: TGTGCCAGCAGCTTTAGTCCCGATCAGCCCCAGCATTTT. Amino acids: CASSFSPDQPQHF.

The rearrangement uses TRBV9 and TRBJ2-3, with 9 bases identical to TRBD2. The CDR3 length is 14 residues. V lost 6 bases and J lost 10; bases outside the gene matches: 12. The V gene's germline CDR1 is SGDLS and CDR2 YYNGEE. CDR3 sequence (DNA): TGTGCCAGCACAGGCTCTAGCGGGGCTGGGCCGCAGTATTTT. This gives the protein CASTGSSGAGPQYF. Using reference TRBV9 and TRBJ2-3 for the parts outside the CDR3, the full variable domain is DSGVTQTPKHLITATGQRVTLRCSPRSGDLSVYWYQQSLDQGLQFLIQYYNGEERAKGNILERFSAQQFPDLHSELNLSSLELGDSALYFCASTGSSGAGPQYFGPGTRLTVL.

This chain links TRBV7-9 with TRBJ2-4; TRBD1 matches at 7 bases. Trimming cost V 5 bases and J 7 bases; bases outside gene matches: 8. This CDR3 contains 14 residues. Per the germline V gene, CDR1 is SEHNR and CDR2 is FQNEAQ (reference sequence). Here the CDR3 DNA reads TGTGCCAGCAGCGGGGAACAGGGGTTGAACATTCAGTACTTC. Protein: CASSGEQGLNIQYF.

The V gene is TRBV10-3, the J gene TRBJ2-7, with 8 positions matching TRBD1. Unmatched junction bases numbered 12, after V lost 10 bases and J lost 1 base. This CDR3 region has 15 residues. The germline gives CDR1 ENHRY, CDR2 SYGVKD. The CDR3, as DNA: TGTGCCACCGGACGGACAGGGACTTTTTCCTACGAGCAGTACTTC. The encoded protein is CATGRTGTFSYEQYF.

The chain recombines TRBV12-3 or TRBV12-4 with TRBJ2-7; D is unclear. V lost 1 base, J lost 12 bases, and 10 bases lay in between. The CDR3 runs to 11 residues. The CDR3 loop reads CASSLGRDAYF. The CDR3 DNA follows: TGTGCCAGCAGTTTAGGGAGAGATGCGTACTTC.

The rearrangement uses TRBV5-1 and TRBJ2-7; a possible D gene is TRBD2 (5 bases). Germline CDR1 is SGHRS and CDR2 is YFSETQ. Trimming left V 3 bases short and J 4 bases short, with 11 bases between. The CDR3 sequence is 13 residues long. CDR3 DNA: TGCGCCAGCAGCTCGACTACTACTTACGAGCAGTACTTC. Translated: CASSSTTTYEQYF.

The DNA of the CDR3 is TGCGCCAGCAGTAAGGGAGGAAAAGAGACCCAGTACTTC. Protein product: CASSKGGKETQYF. The rearrangement uses TRBV5-1 and TRBJ2-5; a possible D gene is TRBD2 (6 bases). The CDR3 is 13 amino acids. Trimming shortened V by 5 bases and J by 3 bases, and 11 bases separated the two germline ends. The germline CDR1 and CDR2 sequences are SGHRS and YFSETQ.

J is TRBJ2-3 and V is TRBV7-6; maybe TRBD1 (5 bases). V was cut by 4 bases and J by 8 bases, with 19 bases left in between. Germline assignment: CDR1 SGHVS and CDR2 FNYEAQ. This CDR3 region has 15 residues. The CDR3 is CASSSKDKIEPTQYF. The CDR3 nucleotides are TGTGCCAGCAGCTCCAAGGACAAGATCGAACCTACGCAGTATTTT.

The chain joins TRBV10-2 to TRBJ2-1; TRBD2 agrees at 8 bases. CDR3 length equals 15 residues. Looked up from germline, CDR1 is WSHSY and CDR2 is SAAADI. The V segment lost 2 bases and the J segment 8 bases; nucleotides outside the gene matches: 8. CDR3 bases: TGCGCCAGCAGTGAGAGGCTAGCGGGCGGGTATGAGCAGTTCTTC. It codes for CASSERLAGGYEQFF.

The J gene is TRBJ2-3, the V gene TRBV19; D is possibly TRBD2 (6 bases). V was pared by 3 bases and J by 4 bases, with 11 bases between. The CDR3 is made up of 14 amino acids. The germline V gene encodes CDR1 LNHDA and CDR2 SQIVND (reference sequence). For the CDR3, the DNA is TGTGCCAGTAGTATTGGGCTAGCGCCAGATACGCAGTATTTT. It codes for CASSIGLAPDTQYF.

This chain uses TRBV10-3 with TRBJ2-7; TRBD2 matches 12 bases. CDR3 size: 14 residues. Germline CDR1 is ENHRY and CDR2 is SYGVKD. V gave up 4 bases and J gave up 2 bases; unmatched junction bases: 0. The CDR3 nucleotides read TGTGCCATCAGTGGGACTAGCGGGGCCTACGAGCAGTACTTC. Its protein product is CAISGTSGAYEQYF.

The CDR3 sequence is CAWSVQAGQGYTF. For the CDR3, the DNA is TGTGCCTGGAGTGTACAGGCCGGCCAGGGCTACACCTTC. V gene TRBV30 combines with J gene TRBJ1-2; D is possibly TRBD1 (5 bases). The CDR3 covers 13 residues. The ends were cut back, 0 bases at V and 8 bases at J, with 13 bases in the middle. CDR1 GTSNPN and CDR2 SVGIG come from the germline V gene (reference sequence).

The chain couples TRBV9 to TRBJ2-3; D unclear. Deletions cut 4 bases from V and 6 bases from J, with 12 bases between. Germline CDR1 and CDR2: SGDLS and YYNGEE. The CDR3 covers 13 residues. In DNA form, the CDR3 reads TGTGCCAGCAGCCCGACTTTCGGGGATACGCAGTATTTT. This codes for CASSPTFGDTQYF.

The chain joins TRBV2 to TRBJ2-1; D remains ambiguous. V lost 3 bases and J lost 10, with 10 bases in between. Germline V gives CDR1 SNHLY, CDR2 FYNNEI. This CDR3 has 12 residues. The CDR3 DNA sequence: TGTGCCAGCAGTGATGGTTGGGCAGAGCAGTTCTTC. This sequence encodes CASSDGWAEQFF.

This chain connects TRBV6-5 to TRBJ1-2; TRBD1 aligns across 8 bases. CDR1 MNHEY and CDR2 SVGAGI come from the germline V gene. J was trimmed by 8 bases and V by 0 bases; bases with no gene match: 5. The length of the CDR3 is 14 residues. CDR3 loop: CASSYSLDRVGYTF. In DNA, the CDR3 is TGTGCCAGCAGTTACTCTTTGGACAGGGTAGGCTACACCTTC.

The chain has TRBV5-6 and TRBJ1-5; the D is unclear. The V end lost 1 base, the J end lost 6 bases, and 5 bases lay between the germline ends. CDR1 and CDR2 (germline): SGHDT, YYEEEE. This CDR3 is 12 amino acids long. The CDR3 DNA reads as TGTGCCAGCAGCTTGCTAGGTCAGCCCCAGCATTTT. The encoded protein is CASSLLGQPQHF.